The 28 T cell receptor beta chains below all came from one sample that was sequenced in a study of OX40 agonist ivuxolimab in advanced cancers. Clones were read by immunoSEQ multiplex PCR, and TCRdb kept only the in-frame ones, dropping some. The data hold under 65,000 clones, with nearly 90% observed a single time. Here the sequenced sample was CD4+ or CD8+ T cells sorted from blood, taken in a trial of the OX40 agonist ivuxolimab. These receptors were obtained from an adult with an advanced solid tumor such as melanoma, head and neck, liver or kidney cancer.

Notes on this clone: An end of the junction differs from the germline gene, which may be a read error. This chain connects TRBV28 to TRBJ1-1, with unresolved D. Germline values: CDR1 MDHEN, CDR2 SYDVKM. The CDR3 runs to 10 residues. The DNA of the CDR3 is TGTGCCAGCAGTTCCCAGGCGGCGGTTTTT. This translates into CASSSQAAVF.

This clone was detected only a few times. The chain has TRBV4-1 and TRBJ1-3, with unresolved D. The CDR3 runs 11 residues. Trimming took off 6 bases at V and 9 bases at J, with 9 bases between the two ends. Germline V gene sequence: CDR1 MGHRA, CDR2 YSYEKL. Written as DNA, the CDR3 is TGCGCCAGCAGATTTGATAGCACCATATATTTT. This sequence encodes CASRFDSTIYF.

The chain uses TRBV19 and TRBJ2-1, with 10 bases aligning to TRBD2. Germline V CDR1 and CDR2: LNHDA, SQIVND (reference sequence). J was trimmed by 3 bases and V by 1 base; bases with no gene match: 6. The CDR3 sequence is 17 residues long. CDR3 loop: CASSIVQRGGRYNEQFF. CDR3 coding DNA: TGTGCCAGTAGTATAGTCCAGCGGGGGGGCCGCTACAATGAGCAGTTCTTC.

This clone appeared once. The CDR3 region has the DNA TGTGCCAGCAGCTTAGGCGGACAGGGGAGGAACACCGGGGAGCTGTTTTTT. Encoded protein: CASSLGGQGRNTGELFF. The V gene is TRBV11-2, the J gene TRBJ2-2; TRBD1 matches 9 bases. CDR3 length equals 17 residues. Per germline, CDR1 SGHAT and CDR2 FQNNGV. V was clipped by 1 base and J by 1 base; unmatched bases: 4.

This clone occurred a few times. The V and J genes are TRBV30 and TRBJ1-5; D is possibly TRBD1 (6 bases). V was cut by 2 bases and J by 4 bases, with 12 bases left in between. The CDR3 sequence is 14 residues long. From germline, CDR1 is GTSNPN and CDR2 SVGIG (reference sequence). CDR3 loop: CAWSLGQPNQPQHF. CDR3 DNA sequence: TGTGCCTGGAGTCTTGGACAGCCTAATCAGCCCCAGCATTTT.

The chain uses TRBV7-3 and TRBJ2-5; weak D call: TRBD2 (5 bases). The germline V gene has CDR1 SGHTA and CDR2 FQGTGA. V was trimmed by 5 bases and J by 5 bases, leaving 15 bases between them. This CDR3 is built from 14 residues. CDR3 DNA: TGTGCCAGCAGCCCCGGAGCTAGCTCTGAGACCCAGTACTTC. Translated, it gives CASSPGASSETQYF.

This chain links TRBV6-6 with TRBJ1-2; a possible D gene is TRBD1 (6 bases). CDR1 is MNHNY and CDR2 is SVGAGI in the germline V gene (reference sequence). Trimming took 6 bases from V and 4 from J, leaving 15 bases between them. This CDR3 has 14 amino acids. The CDR3 nucleotides are TGTGCCAGCAGCCACGCCCTGACAGGCTATGGCTACACCTTC. Protein sequence: CASSHALTGYGYTF.

This chain uses TRBV5-4 with TRBJ2-1; 10 bases are shared with TRBD2. CDR1 is SGHNT, CDR2 YYREEE, per germline (reference sequence). The V segment lost 0 bases and the J segment 4 bases; nucleotides outside the gene matches: 4. The CDR3 length is 16 residues. The CDR3 reads CASSLGASGGYNEQFF. CDR3 coding DNA: TGTGCCAGCAGCTTGGGGGCTAGCGGGGGTTACAATGAGCAGTTCTTC.

The V call is TRBV21-1, the J call TRBJ2-3. TRBV21-1 is deemed a pseudogene. The CDR3 is 14 residues long. As DNA, the CDR3 is TGTGCCAGCAGCAAACGGCCAGACACAGATACGCAGTATTTT. Encoded protein: CASSKRPDTDTQYF.

The chain couples TRBV2 to TRBJ2-5; 10 bases match TRBD1. With the DNA end fitting TRBJ2-7 better, the J assignment may be wrong. The CDR3 has 13 amino acids. The germline CDR1 and CDR2 sequences are SNHLY and FYNNEI. The CDR3 nucleotides read TGTGCCAGCAGTAGGGACAGGGGATACGAGCAGTACTTC. Translating it yields CASSRDRGYEQYF.

The chain is built from TRBV13 and TRBJ1-4; 8 bases line up with TRBD1. Germline V gene lookup returns CDR1 PRHDT and CDR2 FYEKMQ (reference sequence). V gave up 5 bases and J gave up 6 bases; unmatched junction bases: 8. This CDR3 is 15 amino acids long. The CDR3 loop reads CASSLRTGPHEKLFF. In nucleotides, the CDR3 is TGTGCCAGCAGCCTCCGGACAGGGCCCCATGAAAAACTGTTTTTT.

This clone was seen only once. This chain connects TRBV7-8 to TRBJ2-7; 7 bases are a match to TRBD1. The CDR3 is 14 amino acids. Germline values: CDR1 SGHVS, CDR2 FQNEAQ. V shed 0 bases, J shed 6 bases, and the junction held 5 bases outside the gene matches. This CDR3 reads CASSLAGTVVEQYF. DNA of the CDR3: TGTGCCAGCAGCTTAGCTGGGACAGTCGTCGAGCAGTACTTC.

In DNA form, the CDR3 reads TGTGCCAGCAGACGTGGCTACACCTTC. Its protein is CASRRGYTF. J is TRBJ1-2 and V is TRBV21-1. TRBV21-1 is a documented pseudogene. The CDR3 is made up of 9 amino acids.

This chain connects TRBV6-1 to TRBJ2-5, with D unresolved. Trimming cost V 7 bases and J 5 bases, with 8 bases left between them. Germline CDR1 reads MNHNS; CDR2 reads SASEGT. The CDR3 loop spans 11 amino acids. CDR3 DNA sequence: TGTGCCAGCAATCTAGTGGAGACCCAGTACTTC. Residues: CASNLVETQYF.

The V gene is TRBV15, the J gene TRBJ2-2, with a possible D match to TRBD2 (6 bases). The CDR3 runs 14 residues. V was shortened by 1 base and J by 6 bases, with 9 bases between the two germline ends. Per germline, CDR1 LNHNV and CDR2 YYDKDF (reference sequence). CDR3 bases: TGTGCCACCAGCAGAGCGGGGGAGGCCGGGGAGCTGTTTTTT. Its protein is CATSRAGEAGELFF.

V and J are TRBV14 and TRBJ2-2; weak D call: TRBD2 (6 bases). V shed 1 base and J shed 4 bases, with 16 bases lying between them. CDR1 and CDR2 from the germline V gene are SGHDN and FVKESK. This CDR3 has 17 residues. The CDR3 DNA follows: TGTGCCAGCAGCCAAGCGTTGGCTAGCGCCCGCACCGGGGAGCTGTTTTTT. Its protein is CASSQALASARTGELFF.

Notes on this clone: Other DNA variants within this sample encode the same CDR3. This sequence joins TRBV5-1 and TRBJ2-3; D perhaps matches TRBD1 (5 bases). V lost 4 bases and J lost 6, with 9 bases in between. This CDR3 spans 12 amino acids. CDR1 and CDR2 from the germline V gene are SGHRS and YFSETQ. CDR3 in DNA: TGCGCCAGCAGCAGGGGCCAGGATACGCAGTATTTT. Its translation: CASSRGQDTQYF.

The chain carries TRBV5-1 and TRBJ2-1; D uncertain. CDR3 length: 13 residues. Germline assignment: CDR1 SGHRS and CDR2 YFSETQ. Trimming removed 3 bases from V and 2 bases from J, with 6 bases in between. CDR3 sequence (DNA): TGCGCCAGCAGCTCCCCCCCCTACAATGAGCAGTTCTTC. Protein sequence: CASSSPPYNEQFF.

This rearrangement joins TRBV19 to TRBJ2-1; TRBD2 might be the D (5 bases). The CDR3 runs to 13 residues. The germline gives CDR1 LNHDA, CDR2 SQIVND (reference sequence). V lost 0 bases, J lost 9 bases, and 9 bases lay in between. CDR3 sequence (DNA): TGTGCCAGTAGTATAGATGGGAGTAGTGAGCAGTTCTTC. Protein sequence: CASSIDGSSEQFF.

This clone was observed a single time. The chain uses TRBV7-9 and TRBJ2-5; TRBD2 aligns across 7 bases. The CDR3 has 16 amino acids. Germline CDR1 is SEHNR and CDR2 is FQNEAQ (reference sequence). V lost 6 bases, J lost 4 bases, and 14 bases stayed unmatched. CDR3 DNA: TGTGCCAGCAGTTTCAAGCGGGGACTAAATTTAGAGACCCAGTACTTC. Its translation: CASSFKRGLNLETQYF.

As for this clone: One end of the junction does not line up with germline, which may come from a read error. The chain couples TRBV6-1 to TRBJ2-7; D is perhaps TRBD1 (7 bases). This CDR3 is 12 amino acids long. Germline CDR1 and CDR2: MNHNS and SASEGT. The CDR3 sequence: CAAGGGGLTPDF. The CDR3 DNA follows: TGTGCCGCAGGGGGTGGGGGACTGACGCCGGACTTC.

The J gene is TRBJ1-4, the V gene TRBV11-2; tentatively, D is TRBD1 (5 bases). CDR3 length: 14 residues. Trimming pared 6 bases from V and 3 bases from J, leaving 11 bases between. CDR1 and CDR2 (germline): SGHAT, FQNNGV. The CDR3 here is CASRGTEANEKLFF. The CDR3 DNA follows: TGTGCCAGCAGGGGGACGGAAGCTAATGAAAAACTGTTTTTT.

In nucleotides, the CDR3 is TGTGCCAGCAGCTACGACGGTGCGAACACCGGGGAGCTGTTTTTT. Translating it yields CASSYDGANTGELFF. The chain uses TRBV5-4 and TRBJ2-2; the D is unclear. V lost 3 bases, J lost 0 bases, and 9 bases lay in between. Germline CDR1 is SGHNT and CDR2 is YYREEE (reference sequence). The CDR3 length is 15 residues.

The J gene is TRBJ2-2, the V gene TRBV7-9; D is uncertain. The CDR3 is 14 residues long. Between the trimmed V and J ends, which lost 1 base and 3 bases, there was a span of 6 bases. CDR1 is SEHNR and CDR2 is FQNEAQ in the germline V gene (reference sequence). CDR3 sequence (DNA): TGTGCCAGCAGCTTAGAGGTGGACACCGGGGAGCTGTTTTTT. It yields the protein CASSLEVDTGELFF.

V and J are TRBV9 and TRBJ1-6; D is ambiguous. The CDR3 runs 13 residues. CDR1 and CDR2 (germline): SGDLS, YYNGEE. V lost 3 bases and J lost 11, with 12 bases in between. The chain's CDR3 is CASSDSAGTPLHF. The CDR3 DNA is TGTGCCAGCAGCGATTCCGCCGGGACACCCCTCCACTTT.

This chain joins TRBV25-1 and TRBJ2-5, with D perhaps TRBD1 or TRBD2 (5 bases each). The germline V and J ends were trimmed by 2 bases and 2 bases, with 12 bases remaining between them. CDR1 and CDR2 (germline): MGHDK, SYGVNS. This CDR3 region has 15 residues. In DNA form, the CDR3 reads TGTGCCAGCAGTGAAGGGGCAGGGAGACAAGAGACCCAGTACTTC. Translated: CASSEGAGRQETQYF.

There are a few counts of this clone. The rearrangement uses TRBV30 and TRBJ2-4, with D hard to call. V lost 4 bases and J 2 bases, leaving 3 bases between the germline ends. The CDR3 totals 11 residues. CDR1 and CDR2 (germline): GTSNPN, SVGIG (reference sequence). The CDR3 DNA reads TGTGCCTGGATGACCAAAAACATTCAGTACTTC. This encodes CAWMTKNIQYF.

The V call is TRBV5-4, the J call TRBJ1-5; 9 nucleotides align to TRBD1. This CDR3 comprises 14 residues. V trimming: 7 bases; J trimming: 4 bases; junction bases outside the gene matches: 6. CDR1 SGHNT and CDR2 YYREEE come from the germline V gene (reference sequence). This chain's CDR3 is CASRTGTGNQPQHF. DNA for the CDR3: TGTGCCAGCCGTACCGGGACAGGGAATCAGCCCCAGCATTTT.